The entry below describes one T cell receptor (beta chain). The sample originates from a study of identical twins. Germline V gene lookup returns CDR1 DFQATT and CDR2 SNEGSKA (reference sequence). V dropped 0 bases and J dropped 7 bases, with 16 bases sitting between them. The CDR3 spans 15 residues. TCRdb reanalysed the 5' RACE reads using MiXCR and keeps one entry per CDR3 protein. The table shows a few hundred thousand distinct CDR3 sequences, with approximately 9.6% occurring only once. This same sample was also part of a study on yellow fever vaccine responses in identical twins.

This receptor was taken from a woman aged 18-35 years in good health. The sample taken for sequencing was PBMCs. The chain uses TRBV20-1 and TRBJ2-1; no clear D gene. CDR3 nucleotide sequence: TGCAGTGCTAGAGAACCCTTCCCTGGTGTGAATGAGCAGTTCTTC. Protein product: CSAREPFPGVNEQFF.